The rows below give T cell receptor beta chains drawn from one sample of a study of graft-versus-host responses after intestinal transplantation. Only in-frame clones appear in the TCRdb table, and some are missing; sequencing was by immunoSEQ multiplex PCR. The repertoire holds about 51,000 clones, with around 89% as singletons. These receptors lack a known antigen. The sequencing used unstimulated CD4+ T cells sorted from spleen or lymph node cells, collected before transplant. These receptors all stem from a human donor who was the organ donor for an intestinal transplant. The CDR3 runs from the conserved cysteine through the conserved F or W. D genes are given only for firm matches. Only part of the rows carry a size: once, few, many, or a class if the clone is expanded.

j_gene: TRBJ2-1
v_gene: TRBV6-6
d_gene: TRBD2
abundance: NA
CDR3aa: CASSFSGGNNEQFF
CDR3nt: TGTGCCAGCAGTTTTAGCGGGGGGAACAATGAGCAGTTCTTC

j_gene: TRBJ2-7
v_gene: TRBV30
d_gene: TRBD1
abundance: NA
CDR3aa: CAWSNTGTGNYYEQYF
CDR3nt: TGTGCCTGGAGTAATACCGGGACAGGGAACTACTACGAGCAGTACTTC

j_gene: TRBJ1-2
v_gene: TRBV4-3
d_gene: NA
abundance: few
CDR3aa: CASSPRTSPNYGYTF
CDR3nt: TGCGCCAGCAGCCCCAGGACAAGTCCTAACTATGGCTACACCTTC

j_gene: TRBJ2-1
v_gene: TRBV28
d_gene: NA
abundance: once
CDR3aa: CASSFRAGPSYNEQFF
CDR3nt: TGTGCCAGCAGTTTTCGGGCGGGTCCCTCCTACAATGAGCAGTTCTTC

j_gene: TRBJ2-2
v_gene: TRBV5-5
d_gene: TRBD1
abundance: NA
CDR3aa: CASSLSFGTGGGGELFF
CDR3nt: TGTGCCAGCAGCTTATCCTTCGGGACAGGGGGTGGCGGGGAGCTGTTTTTT

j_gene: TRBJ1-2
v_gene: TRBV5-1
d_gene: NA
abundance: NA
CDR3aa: CASSATTTGLVIRRYTF
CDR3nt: TGCGCCAGCAGCGCCACTACGACAGGTTTGGTAATTAGACGCTACACCTTC

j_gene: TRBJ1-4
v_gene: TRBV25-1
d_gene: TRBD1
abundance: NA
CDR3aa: CASSETGTGSFLEGLFF
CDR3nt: TGTGCCAGCAGTGAAACCGGGACAGGGAGTTTTTTGGAAGGACTGTTTTTT

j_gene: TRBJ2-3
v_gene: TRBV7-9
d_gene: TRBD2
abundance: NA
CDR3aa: CASSLGLAEYTDTQYF
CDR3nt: TGTGCCAGCAGCTTAGGGCTAGCGGAATACACAGATACGCAGTATTTT

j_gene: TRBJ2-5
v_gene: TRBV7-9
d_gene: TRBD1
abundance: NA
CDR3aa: CASSLARTGLQETQYF
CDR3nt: TGTGCCAGCAGCTTAGCCAGGACAGGCCTCCAAGAGACCCAGTACTTC

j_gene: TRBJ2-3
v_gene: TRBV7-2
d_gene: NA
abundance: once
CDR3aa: CASSFQLPTQYF
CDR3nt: TGTGCCAGCAGCTTTCAACTCCCTACGCAGTATTTT

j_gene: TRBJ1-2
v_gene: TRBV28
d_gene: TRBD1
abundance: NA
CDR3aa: CASLSGTGYGYTF
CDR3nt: TGTGCCAGCCTTTCCGGGACAGGATATGGCTACACCTTC

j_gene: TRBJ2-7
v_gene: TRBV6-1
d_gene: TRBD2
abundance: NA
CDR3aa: CASRVASGAEQYF
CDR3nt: TGTGCCAGCAGGGTAGCTAGCGGTGCCGAGCAGTACTTC

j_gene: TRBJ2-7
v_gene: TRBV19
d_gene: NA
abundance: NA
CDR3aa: CASSIDKGPSYEQYF
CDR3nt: TGTGCCAGTAGTATAGATAAGGGGCCCTCCTACGAGCAGTACTTC

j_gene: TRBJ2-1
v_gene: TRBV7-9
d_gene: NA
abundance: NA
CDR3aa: CASSLMTGEGNEQFF
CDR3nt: TGTGCCAGCAGCTTAATGACAGGGGAGGGAAATGAGCAGTTCTTC

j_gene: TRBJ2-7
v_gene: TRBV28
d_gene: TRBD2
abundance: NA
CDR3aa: CASGSRLAGYEQYF
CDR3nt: TGTGCCAGCGGTTCCCGACTAGCGGGATACGAGCAGTACTTC